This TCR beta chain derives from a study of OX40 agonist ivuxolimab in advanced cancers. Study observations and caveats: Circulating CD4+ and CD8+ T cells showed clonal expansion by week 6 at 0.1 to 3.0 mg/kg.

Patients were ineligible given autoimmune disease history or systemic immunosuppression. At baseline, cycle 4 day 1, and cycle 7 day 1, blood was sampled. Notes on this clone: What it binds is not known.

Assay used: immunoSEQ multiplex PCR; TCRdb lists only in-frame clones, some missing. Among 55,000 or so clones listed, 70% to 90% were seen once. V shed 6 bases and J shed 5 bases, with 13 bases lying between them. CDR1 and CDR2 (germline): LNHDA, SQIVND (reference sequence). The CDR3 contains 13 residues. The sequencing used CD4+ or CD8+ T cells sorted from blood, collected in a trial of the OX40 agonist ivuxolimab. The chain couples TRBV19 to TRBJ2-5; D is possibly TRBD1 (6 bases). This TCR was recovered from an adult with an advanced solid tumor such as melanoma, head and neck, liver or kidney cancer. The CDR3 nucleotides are TGTGCCAGTAGCACCGGGACAACGGAGACCCAGTACTTC. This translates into CASSTGTTETQYF.